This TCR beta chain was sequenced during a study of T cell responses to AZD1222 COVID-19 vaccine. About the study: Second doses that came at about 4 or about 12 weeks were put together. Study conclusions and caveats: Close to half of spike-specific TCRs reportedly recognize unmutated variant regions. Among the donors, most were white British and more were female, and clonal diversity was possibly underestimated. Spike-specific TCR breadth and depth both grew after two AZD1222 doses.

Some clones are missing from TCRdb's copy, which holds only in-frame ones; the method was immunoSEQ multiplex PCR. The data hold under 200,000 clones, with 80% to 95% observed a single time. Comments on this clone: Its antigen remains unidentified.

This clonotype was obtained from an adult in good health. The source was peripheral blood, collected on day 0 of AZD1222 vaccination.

CDR3 nucleotide sequence: TGTGCCAGCAGTTTCAAGGACAGGGCTGGAAACACCATATATTTT. Encoded protein: CASSFKDRAGNTIYF. The chain joins TRBV28 to TRBJ1-3; 8 nucleotides agree with TRBD1. The CDR3 contains 15 residues. Germline V CDR1 and CDR2: MDHEN, SYDVKM. The ends lost 3 bases at V and 2 bases at J; junction bases unmatched: 3.